This T cell receptor (beta chain) was found in a study of blood T cell repertoires in COVID-19. Study-wide context: The samples span acute and convalescent COVID-19 from the United States, Italy and Spain.

The ends lost 4 bases at V and 7 bases at J; junction bases unmatched: 4. The CDR3 runs 14 residues. Per the germline V gene, CDR1 is SGDLS and CDR2 is YYNGEE. Under the authors' procedure: Estimates of nucleated cell counts were drawn from the amplification of reference gene primers. Sequencing used immunoSEQ multiplex PCR; TCRdb keeps in-frame clones, though not all of them. The DNA was the basis for D and trimming; V, J and clone size are from that table. The sample has 250,000 to 350,000 clones; about 81% are singletons. Patients at the Seattle site were enrolled during active infection and followed longitudinally.

The rearrangement uses TRBV9 and TRBJ2-7; 14 nucleotides match TRBD2. The TCR was taken from a human donor with COVID-19, enrolled during active disease. The donor label of this sample is uncertain. Sequencing was carried out using peripheral blood. CDR3 sequence reads: CASSSGLAGVEQYF. Here the CDR3 DNA reads TGTGCCAGCAGCTCGGGACTAGCGGGAGTTGAGCAGTACTTC.